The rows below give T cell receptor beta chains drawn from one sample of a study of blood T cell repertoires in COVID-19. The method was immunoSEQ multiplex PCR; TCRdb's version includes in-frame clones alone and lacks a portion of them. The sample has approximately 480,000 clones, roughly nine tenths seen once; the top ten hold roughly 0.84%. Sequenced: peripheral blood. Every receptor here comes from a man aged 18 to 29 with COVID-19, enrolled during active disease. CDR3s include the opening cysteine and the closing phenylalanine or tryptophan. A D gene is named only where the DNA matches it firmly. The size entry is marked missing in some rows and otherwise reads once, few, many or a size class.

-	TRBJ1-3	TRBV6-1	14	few	TGTGCCAGCAGCCTCGGACAGTCTCGAAACACCATATATTTT	CASSLGQSRNTIYF
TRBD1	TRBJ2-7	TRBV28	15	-	TGTGCCAGCAGTCTGGCGACAGGGGTTGGTTTGGAGCAGTACTTC	CASSLATGVGLEQYF
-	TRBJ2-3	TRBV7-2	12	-	TGTGCCAGCAGCCTATACTCAGATACGCAGTATTTT	CASSLYSDTQYF
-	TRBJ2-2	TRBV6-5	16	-	TGTGCCAGCAGTTACTCGAGCAGGGCGGGGACCGGGGAGCTGTTTTTT	CASSYSSRAGTGELFF
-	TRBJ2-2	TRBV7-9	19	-	TGTGCCAGCAGCTCCTCAAACATCGGGACATTAACGAACACCGGGGAGCTGTTTTTT	CASSSSNIGTLTNTGELFF
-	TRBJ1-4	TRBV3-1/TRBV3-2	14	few	TGTGCCAGCAGCCAGAGGGTTAGTAATGAAAAACTGTTTTTT	CASSQRVSNEKLFF
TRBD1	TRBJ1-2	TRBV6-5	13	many	TGTGCCAGCACCCCGGGACAGGGCCATGGCTACACCTTC	CASTPGQGHGYTF
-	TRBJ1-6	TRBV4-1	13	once	TGCGCCAGCAATCAGGCAGGGGATTCACCCCTCCACTTT	CASNQAGDSPLHF
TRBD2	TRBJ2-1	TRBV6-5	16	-	TGTGCCAGCAGTTCCTGGACTAGCGGGACCTACAATGAGCAGTTCTTC	CASSSWTSGTYNEQFF
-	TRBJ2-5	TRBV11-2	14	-	TGTGCCAGCAGCCGGGCAGGGTTCGGGGAGACCCAGTACTTC	CASSRAGFGETQYF
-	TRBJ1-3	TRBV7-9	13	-	TGTGCCAGCAGCCGGGTGGCTGGAAACACCATATATTTT	CASSRVAGNTIYF
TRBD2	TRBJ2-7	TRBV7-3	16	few	TGTGCCAGCAGCCCCGACGGGGCTAGCGGGACCTACGAGCAGTACTTC	CASSPDGASGTYEQYF
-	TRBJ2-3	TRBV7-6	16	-	TGTGCCAGCAGCTCTAAGGGCCGGGACTTCACAGATACGCAGTATTTT	CASSSKGRDFTDTQYF
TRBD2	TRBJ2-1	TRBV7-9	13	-	TGTGCCAGCAGCTACGCGGGGGAGGATGAGCAGTTCTTC	CASSYAGEDEQFF
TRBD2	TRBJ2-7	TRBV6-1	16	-	TGTGCCAGCAGTGAAGCGCGAGGGACTAGGGGCTACGAGCAGTACTTC	CASSEARGTRGYEQYF
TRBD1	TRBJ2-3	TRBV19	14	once	TGTGCCAGTAGGGGACAGGGGGCAGAAGATACGCAGTATTTT	CASRGQGAEDTQYF
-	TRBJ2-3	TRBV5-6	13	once	TGTGCCAGCACCCAGTATGTAACAGATACGCAGTATTTT	CASTQYVTDTQYF
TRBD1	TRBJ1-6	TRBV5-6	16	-	TGTGCCAGCAGCTTGGGTCAAGGCAGGGGGATATTACCCCTCCACTTT	CASSLGQGRGILPLHF
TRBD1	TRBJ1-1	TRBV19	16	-	TGTGCCAGTAGTGTCGGACAGGGTGTCTTGAACACTGAAGCTTTCTTT	CASSVGQGVLNTEAFF
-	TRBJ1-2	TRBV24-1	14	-	TGTGCCACCAGTGATTCGCTAGTCCCTTCCGGCTACACCTTC	CATSDSLVPSGYTF
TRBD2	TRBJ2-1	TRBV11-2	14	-	TGTGCCAGCAGCTTAGACGGGGGGTTCAATGAGCAGTTCTTC	CASSLDGGFNEQFF
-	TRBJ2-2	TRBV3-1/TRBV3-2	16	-	TGTGCCAGCTCTCCAGGCGGGATCGCGAACACCGGGGAGCTGTTTTTT	CASSPGGIANTGELFF
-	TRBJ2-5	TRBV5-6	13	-	TGTGCCAGCGGCCCTAACCAGCGAGGGACCCAGTACTTC	CASGPNQRGTQYF
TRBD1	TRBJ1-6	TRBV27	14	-	TGTGCCAGCAGCTCGGACAGGAGGAATTCACCCCTCCACTTT	CASSSDRRNSPLHF
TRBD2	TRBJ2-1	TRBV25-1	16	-	TGTGCCAGCAGTGCCTTACTAGCGGGAGGTGGTAATGAGCAGTTCTTC	CASSALLAGGGNEQFF
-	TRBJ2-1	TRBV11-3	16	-	TGTGCCAGCAGCGTTGGCGACTTCCTCGCCCGGGATGAGCAGTTCTTC	CASSVGDFLARDEQFF
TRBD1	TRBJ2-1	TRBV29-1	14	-	TGCAGCTCCCCCGGGACAGGGAGGGACAATGAGCAGTTCTTC	CSSPGTGRDNEQFF
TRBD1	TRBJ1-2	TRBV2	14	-	TGTGCCAGCAGTGGGGACAGCTATGGCTATGGCTACACCTTC	CASSGDSYGYGYTF
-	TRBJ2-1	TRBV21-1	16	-	TGTGCCAGCAGCAAGAGCCCGCCTAGCGGGGGGGATGAGCAGTTCTTC	CASSKSPPSGGDEQFF
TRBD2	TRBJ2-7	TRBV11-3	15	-	TGTGCCAGCAGCTTAGCCACTAGCGGGGACCACGAGCAGTACTTC	CASSLATSGDHEQYF
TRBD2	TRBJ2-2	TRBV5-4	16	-	TGTGCCAGCAGCTCTTTGACTAGCCGGAACACCGGGGAGCTGTTTTTT	CASSSLTSRNTGELFF
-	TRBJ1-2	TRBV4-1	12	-	TGCGCCAGCAGCCACTTTTCGGATGGCTACACCTTC	CASSHFSDGYTF
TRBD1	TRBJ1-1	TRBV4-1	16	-	TGCGCCAGCAGCCACCACCAGGGGACAGGGACCACTGAAGCTTTCTTT	CASSHHQGTGTTEAFF
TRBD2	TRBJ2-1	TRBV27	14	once	TGTGCCAGCAGGGGACTAGCGGGTTACAATGAGCAGTTCTTC	CASRGLAGYNEQFF
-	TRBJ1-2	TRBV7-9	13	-	TGTGCCAGCAGTCGACTAGTAGTCGATGGCTACACCTTC	CASSRLVVDGYTF
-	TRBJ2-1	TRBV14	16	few	TGTGCCAGCAGCCAAGTGCCCGGAGGGTACTACAATGAGCAGTTCTTC	CASSQVPGGYYNEQFF
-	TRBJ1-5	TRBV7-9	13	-	TGTGCCAGCAGCTTAGAGGAGAATCAGCCCCAGCATTTT	CASSLEENQPQHF
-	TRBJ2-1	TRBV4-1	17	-	TGCGCCAGCAGCCAAGCCCCCTCGGCGGCCTCCTACAATGAGCAGTTCTTC	CASSQAPSAASYNEQFF
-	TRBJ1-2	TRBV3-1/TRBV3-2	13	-	TGTGCCAGCAGCCAAGGAAGCCTCTATGGCTACACCTTC	CASSQGSLYGYTF
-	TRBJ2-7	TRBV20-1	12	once	TGCAGTGCTAGTGAAGCGGACTACGAGCAGTACTTC	CSASEADYEQYF
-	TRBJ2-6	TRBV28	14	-	TGTGCCATCAATTCGGGATCTGGGGCCAACGTCCTGACTTTC	CAINSGSGANVLTF
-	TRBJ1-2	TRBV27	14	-	TGTGCCAGCAGTCCTTCGGGGACTGGTATGCGCTACACCTTC	CASSPSGTGMRYTF
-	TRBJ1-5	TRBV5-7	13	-	TGTGCCAGCAGCTGCCCAGGCAATCAGCCCCAGCATTTT	CASSCPGNQPQHF
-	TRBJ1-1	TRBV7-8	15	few	TGTGCCAGCAGCTCGCAGGGATTAGGGAACACTGAAGCTTTCTTT	CASSSQGLGNTEAFF
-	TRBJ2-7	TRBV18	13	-	TGTGCCAGCTCCGAGACAGCCGAATACGAGCAGTACTTC	CASSETAEYEQYF
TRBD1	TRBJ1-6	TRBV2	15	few	TGTGCCAGCAGTGCGGAGGGGGCCAGTAATTCACCCCTCCACTTT	CASSAEGASNSPLHF
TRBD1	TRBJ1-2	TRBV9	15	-	TGTGCCAGCAGCAAATCGGGACAGTCTAACTATGGCTACACCTTC	CASSKSGQSNYGYTF
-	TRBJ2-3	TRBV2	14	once	TGTGCCAGCACCTATTCAAGAGGGACAGATACGCAGTATTTT	CASTYSRGTDTQYF
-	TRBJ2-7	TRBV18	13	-	TGTGCCAGCCGGACTGGGGGGTCGGCCGAGCAGTACTTC	CASRTGGSAEQYF
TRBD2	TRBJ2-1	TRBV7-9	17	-	TGTGCCAGCAGCTTACCTCGCGGGAGGGCCCGGGTCAATGAGCAGTTCTTC	CASSLPRGRARVNEQFF